The clone carrying this TCR beta chain has only a few counts. This record belongs to a study of response to subunit inactivated influenza vaccine. From the RT-PCR reads, TCRdb called clonotypes with MiXCR, one entry per CDR3 protein. Found here are approximately 250,000 distinct CDR3 sequences, less than 15% of them singletons; the top ten hold 7.8%. The CDR3 runs 16 residues. V trimming: 0 bases; J trimming: 3 bases; junction bases outside the gene matches: 7. CDR1 and CDR2 from the germline V gene are SEHNR and FQNEAQ (reference sequence). The sequences come from non-naive T cells sorted from PBMCs, collected 14 days before vaccination. This clonotype originated in a man aged 50 to 60 who received an inactivated influenza vaccine. This sequence joins TRBV7-9 and TRBJ2-5; 7 bases are shared with TRBD2. In nucleotides, the CDR3 is TGTGCCAGCAGCTTAGCTGGGGCGGGGGTTAAAGAGACCCAGTACTTC. Amino acids: CASSLAGAGVKETQYF.